The 14 T cell receptor beta chains reported below all come from one sample, sequenced in a study of OX40 agonist ivuxolimab in advanced cancers. Some clones are missing from TCRdb's copy, which holds only in-frame ones; the method was immunoSEQ multiplex PCR. This sample has about 62,000 clones, with more than 85% found just once. Sequenced material: CD4+ or CD8+ T cells sorted from blood, taken in a trial of the OX40 agonist ivuxolimab. The receptors originated from an adult with an advanced solid tumor such as melanoma, head and neck, liver or kidney cancer.

The V call is TRBV7-6, the J call TRBJ2-7; D is undetermined. The V and J ends lost 3 bases and 7 bases respectively, with 10 bases between them. The germline CDR1 and CDR2 sequences are SGHVS and FNYEAQ. The CDR3 has 12 residues. The CDR3 nucleotides read TGTGCCAGCAGCTTGGGGTCCGGGGAGCAGTACTTC. It translates to CASSLGSGEQYF. The full variable domain, rest sourced from reference TRBV7-6 and TRBJ2-7, is GAGVSQSPRYKVTKRGQDVALRCDPISGHVSLYWYRQALGQGPEFLTYFNYEAQQDKSGLPNDRFSAERPEGSISTLTIQRTEQRDSAMYRCASSLGSGEQYFGPGTRLTVT.

The V and J genes are TRBV9 and TRBJ2-2, with 7 bases that match TRBD2. The CDR3 has 14 amino acids. Per the germline V gene, CDR1 is SGDLS and CDR2 is YYNGEE. J was trimmed by 4 bases and V by 4 bases; bases with no gene match: 4. The CDR3, as DNA: TGTGCCAGCAGCCTGCCGGGGGGCACCGGGGAGCTGTTTTTT. Its translation: CASSLPGGTGELFF.

The chain is built from TRBV7-8 and TRBJ1-4, with D hard to call. The CDR3 is made up of 15 amino acids. Germline loops: CDR1 SGHVS, CDR2 FQNEAQ. Trimming left V 5 bases short and J 4 bases short, with 14 bases between. The CDR3: CASSPSSGFNEKLFF. In nucleotides, the CDR3 is TGTGCCAGCAGCCCGAGTTCGGGGTTTAATGAAAAACTGTTTTTT.

V usage is TRBV5-1 and J usage is TRBJ1-2; TRBD1 agrees at 7 bases. The germline V gene encodes CDR1 SGHRS and CDR2 YFSETQ. Losses at the gene ends were 4 bases for V and 8 bases for J; bases not matched to a gene: 8. The CDR3 length is 13 residues. CDR3 sequence reads: CASSQDRPTGYTF. The CDR3 DNA sequence: TGCGCCAGCAGCCAGGACAGGCCTACAGGCTACACCTTC.

The genes are TRBV4-1 and TRBJ2-2, with 15 nucleotides matching TRBD2. CDR1 and CDR2 (germline): MGHRA, YSYEKL. V lost 4 bases and J lost 4; bases outside the gene matches: 7. The length of the CDR3 is 18 residues. The chain's CDR3 is CASSPLGLAGGGTGELFF. In DNA, the CDR3 is TGCGCCAGCAGCCCTCTGGGACTAGCGGGGGGAGGCACCGGGGAGCTGTTTTTT.

The V gene is TRBV10-3, the J gene TRBJ2-3; D is uncertain. Germline CDR1 reads ENHRY; CDR2 reads SYGVKD. The CDR3 has 14 residues. The V gene lost 6 bases and the J gene lost 6 bases, with 16 bases spanning the gap. DNA of the CDR3: TGTGCCATCAGGCCGGAACGACAACTCGATACGCAGTATTTT. This sequence encodes CAIRPERQLDTQYF.

The chain carries TRBV2 and TRBJ2-5; 10 positions agree with TRBD2. The germline CDR1 and CDR2 sequences are SNHLY and FYNNEI. There are 16 residues in the CDR3. V dropped 0 bases and J dropped 4; count of bases not matched to a gene: 5. CDR3 nucleotides: TGTGCCAGCAGTGAAGCGCGGAGCGGGGGGGCAGAGACCCAGTACTTC. This encodes CASSEARSGGAETQYF.

The rearrangement uses TRBV5-4 and TRBJ2-4; tentative D call: TRBD2 (5 bases). The CDR3 has 16 residues. Germline CDR1 reads SGHNT; CDR2 reads YYREEE (reference sequence). V lost 4 bases to trimming and J lost 0 bases, with 14 bases between them. The CDR3 DNA sequence: TGTGCCAGCAGCGGACCCCGGGAAGCAGCCAAAAACATTCAGTACTTC. Protein: CASSGPREAAKNIQYF.

The rearrangement links TRBV21-1 to TRBJ1-5. TRBV21-1 is a known pseudogene. There are 16 residues in the CDR3. For the CDR3, the DNA is TGTGCCAGCAGCAAAGGGGGGGGATTAGCCGGACAGCCCCAGCATTTT. Residues: CASSKGGGLAGQPQHF.

The sample holds a few counts of this clone. V and J are TRBV7-9 and TRBJ2-7, with 9 bases that match TRBD1. J gave up 2 bases and V 3 bases, and 2 bases lay outside the gene matches. This CDR3 spans 14 amino acids. Germline-derived CDR1 and CDR2 are SEHNR and FQNEAQ (reference sequence). The CDR3: CASSLGTGTYEQYF. CDR3 DNA: TGTGCCAGCAGCTTGGGGACAGGGACCTACGAGCAGTACTTC. Variable domain in full (rest from reference TRBV7-9 and TRBJ2-7): DTGVSQNPRHKITKRGQNVTFRCDPISEHNRLYWYRQTLGQGPEFLTYFQNEAQLEKSRLLSDRFSAERPKGSFSTLEIQRTEQGDSAMYLCASSLGTGTYEQYFGPGTRLTVT.

The CDR3 DNA reads as TGTGCCAGCAGCCTCGAGCGGGGGACTAACTATGGCTACACCTTC. Translation gives CASSLERGTNYGYTF. J is TRBJ1-2 and V is TRBV19, with D perhaps matching TRBD1 (5 bases). This CDR3 is built from 15 residues. Trimming removed 9 bases at V and 0 bases at J, with 17 bases between. CDR1 and CDR2 from the germline V gene are LNHDA and SQIVND (reference sequence).

A single count supports this clone. This sequence joins TRBV5-1 and TRBJ1-2, with TRBD1 identical over 7 bases. Germline-derived CDR1 and CDR2 are SGHRS and YFSETQ. Unmatched junction bases numbered 2, after V lost 3 bases and J lost 3 bases. CDR3 size: 13 residues. The CDR3 sequence is CASSSGQDYGYTF. The CDR3, as DNA: TGCGCCAGCAGCTCCGGACAGGACTATGGCTACACCTTC.

This chain links TRBV30 with TRBJ2-7, with 13 bases matching TRBD2. This CDR3 contains 13 residues. After removal of 4 bases from V and 6 bases from J, the junction contained 3 bases not matched to a gene. The germline CDR1 and CDR2 sequences are GTSNPN and SVGIG (reference sequence). The chain's CDR3 is CAWTGTSGTEQYF. In DNA form, the CDR3 reads TGTGCCTGGACCGGGACTAGCGGGACCGAGCAGTACTTC.

The chain carries TRBV5-4 and TRBJ2-7; 8 nucleotides match TRBD2. After removal of 4 bases from V and 5 bases from J, the junction contained 8 bases not matched to a gene. The CDR3 covers 14 residues. CDR1 is SGHNT, CDR2 YYREEE, per germline (reference sequence). CDR3 region: CASSASGRTHEQYF. The CDR3 DNA is TGTGCCAGCAGCGCGAGCGGGAGAACCCACGAGCAGTACTTC.